These 30 T cell receptor beta chains share one sample of origin, sequenced in a study of T cell responses to AZD1222 COVID-19 vaccine (dated by TCRdb to the early 2020s). The method behind the library was the immunoSEQ multiplex PCR assay. This immuneACCESS table, as held by TCRdb, lists in-frame sequences with V and J called but not all clones. Of the missing ones, under half trace to an unresolved V gene in checked studies; the others have no known cause. Here the sample has about 140,000 clones; 92% occur a single time. The ten largest account for roughly 3.9% of the sample. The sample's time point, from its label and the paper: about 28 days (+/-7) after the second vaccine dose. This specimen consisted of peripheral blood, obtained 28 days after the second AZD1222 dose. These receptors originate from an adult who received the AZD1222 COVID-19 vaccine.

This clone has a single count. The chain uses TRBV19 and TRBJ1-1, with D hard to call. This CDR3 is built from 12 residues. The V gene's germline CDR1 is LNHDA and CDR2 SQIVND (reference sequence). Trimming removed 6 bases from V and 3 bases from J, with 8 bases in between. The CDR3 here is CASRGGYTEAFF. CDR3 DNA sequence: TGTGCCAGTAGGGGAGGGTACACTGAAGCTTTCTTT.

The chain carries TRBV15 and TRBJ1-5; D is undetermined. The CDR3 is 17 amino acids. Germline V gene sequence: CDR1 LNHNV, CDR2 YYDKDF (reference sequence). Trimming took 0 bases from V and 2 from J, leaving 14 bases between them. CDR3 in amino acids: CATSRDRVGRGNQPQHF. CDR3 in DNA: TGTGCCACCAGCAGAGATCGGGTAGGAAGGGGCAATCAGCCCCAGCATTTT. The full variable domain, its missing parts supplied by reference TRBV15 and TRBJ1-5, is DAMVIQNPRYQVTQFGKPVTLSCSQTLNHNVMYWYQQKSSQAPKLLFHYYDKDFNNEADTPDNFQSRRPNTSFCFLDIRSPGLGDTAMYLCATSRDRVGRGNQPQHFGDGTRLSIL.

The rearrangement joins TRBV3-1 (or the pseudogene TRBV3-2) to TRBJ2-5; D might be TRBD1 or TRBD2, each matching 5 bases. Germline V gene data show CDR1 as LGHDT and CDR2 as YNNKEL (reference sequence). V was clipped by 2 bases and J by 1 base, with 11 bases between them. The CDR3 covers 15 residues. As DNA, the CDR3 is TGTGCCAGCAGCCAAATACCGGGACCCCAAGAGACCCAGTACTTC. As protein: CASSQIPGPQETQYF.

This clone appeared once. The CDR3 DNA follows: TGTGCCAGCAGCGTTAGGGTTTGGACTGAAGCTTTCTTT. Translating it yields CASSVRVWTEAFF. The rearrangement uses TRBV9 and TRBJ1-1; D uncertain. Germline CDR1 is SGDLS and CDR2 is YYNGEE. The V end lost 2 bases, the J end lost 5 bases, and 10 bases lay between the germline ends. The CDR3 contains 13 residues.

This clone was observed a few times. This chain joins TRBV5-4 and TRBJ2-7, with a tentative D call TRBD1 (6 bases). The CDR3 length is 15 residues. Germline V CDR1 and CDR2: SGHNT, YYREEE (reference sequence). Trimming took off 4 bases at V and 5 bases at J, with 19 bases between the two ends. CDR3 residues: CASSQQGRILNEQYF. The CDR3 DNA reads TGTGCCAGCAGCCAGCAGGGGCGAATACTCAACGAGCAGTACTTC.

This clone showed up just a few times. The chain is built from TRBV20-1 and TRBJ1-1, with D maybe TRBD1 (5 bases). Germline V gene sequence: CDR1 DFQATT, CDR2 SNEGSKA (reference sequence). The CDR3 is 13 residues long. Between the trimmed V and J ends, which lost 3 bases and 3 bases, there was a span of 11 bases. The CDR3 DNA is TGCAGTGCTAGTACAGGAAGGGACACTGAAGCTTTCTTT. Protein: CSASTGRDTEAFF.

This sequence joins TRBV7-9 and TRBJ2-1; D is ambiguous. The CDR3 runs 15 residues. Trimming cost V 2 bases and J 5 bases, with 13 bases left between them. From germline, CDR1 is SEHNR and CDR2 FQNEAQ (reference sequence). The CDR3 region is CASSLMAPTNNEQFF. In DNA form, the CDR3 reads TGTGCCAGCAGCTTAATGGCTCCTACGAACAATGAGCAGTTCTTC.

The chain joins TRBV29-1 to TRBJ1-2; D is possibly TRBD1 (6 bases). Germline CDR1 reads SQVTM; CDR2 reads ANQGSEA. Trimming left V 4 bases short and J 5 bases short, with 14 bases between. The CDR3 is 13 residues long. CDR3 coding DNA: TGCAGCGTTGCAGGGGCGCAGGGATATGGCTACACCTTC. Translating gives CSVAGAQGYGYTF.

Here the CDR3 DNA reads TGTGCCACCAGTGATAGACCATCGACAGGGGGCACTGAAGCTTTCTTT. Its protein product is CATSDRPSTGGTEAFF. This sequence joins TRBV24-1 and TRBJ1-1; 9 bases match TRBD1. The germline V gene has CDR1 KGHDR and CDR2 SFDVKD. The CDR3 covers 16 residues. V shed 3 bases, J shed 4 bases, and the junction held 8 bases outside the gene matches.

This clone was seen once. This chain links TRBV6-6 with TRBJ2-6; 8 bases are a match to TRBD1. CDR1 is MNHNY, CDR2 SVGAGI, per germline (reference sequence). This CDR3 is built from 15 residues. J gave up 2 bases and V 5 bases, and 2 bases lay outside the gene matches. The CDR3 loop reads CASSGTGAGANVLTF. The CDR3 nucleotides are TGTGCCAGCAGTGGGACAGGCGCTGGGGCCAACGTCCTGACTTTC.

The rearrangement links TRBV7-9 to TRBJ2-1, with 8 bases aligning to TRBD2. The CDR3 has 15 amino acids. J was trimmed by 8 bases and V by 3 bases; bases with no gene match: 9. Per the germline V gene, CDR1 is SEHNR and CDR2 is FQNEAQ (reference sequence). CDR3 protein: CASSFGAGDGYEQFF. The CDR3 coding sequence is TGTGCCAGCAGCTTTGGAGCGGGAGACGGGTATGAGCAGTTCTTC.

The chain employs TRBV27 and TRBJ1-2, with TRBD1 matching 9 bases. With 4 bases clipped from V and 6 bases from J, the junction kept 15 bases outside the gene matches. This CDR3 is 17 amino acids long. Germline V gene sequence: CDR1 MNHEY, CDR2 SMNVEV (reference sequence). Here the CDR3 DNA reads TGTGCCAGCAGTTCAAACACAGGGGGCGCGGGGGTCGATGGCTACACCTTC. This sequence encodes CASSSNTGGAGVDGYTF.

This chain connects TRBV4-2 to TRBJ2-5; 13 bases are a match to TRBD2. Losses at the gene ends were 3 bases for V and 3 bases for J; bases not matched to a gene: 1. The V gene's germline CDR1 is LGHNA and CDR2 YNFKEQ. This CDR3 has 15 residues. CDR3 coding DNA: TGTGCCAGCAGCCAGGGGACTAGCGGGAAAGAGACCCAGTACTTC. It is translated as CASSQGTSGKETQYF.

The chain recombines TRBV4-1 with TRBJ1-2; D is uncertain. Trimming took off 2 bases at V and 7 bases at J, with 17 bases between the two ends. The CDR3 consists of 15 residues. Germline V gene data show CDR1 as MGHRA and CDR2 as YSYEKL. CDR3 in DNA: TGCGCCAGCAGCCAACCGCGGGATCCGGGGAGTGGCTACACCTTC. Protein sequence: CASSQPRDPGSGYTF.

V and J are TRBV7-2 and TRBJ2-7; the match to TRBD2 covers 10 bases. CDR1 is SGHTA, CDR2 FQGNSA, per germline. J was trimmed by 7 bases and V by 5 bases; bases with no gene match: 5. The CDR3 spans 13 residues. CDR3 loop: CASSPLAGWEQYF. CDR3 nucleotides: TGTGCCAGCAGCCCACTAGCGGGATGGGAGCAGTACTTC.

The genes are TRBV19 and TRBJ2-1, with 12 bases identical to TRBD1. The CDR3 length is 16 residues. CDR1 and CDR2 from the germline V gene are LNHDA and SQIVND (reference sequence). The V and J ends lost 5 bases and 6 bases, in that order; junction bases with no gene match: 8. The CDR3 DNA is TGTGCCAGTAGTGCCCTCCGGGACAGGGGGCGCAATGAGCAGTTCTTC. Its protein product is CASSALRDRGRNEQFF. The whole variable domain, remainder taken from reference TRBV19 and TRBJ2-1, is DGGITQSPKYLFRKEGQNVTLSCEQNLNHDAMYWYRQDPGQGLRLIYYSQIVNDFQKGDIAEGYSVSREKKESFPLTVTSAQKNPTAFYLCASSALRDRGRNEQFFGPGTRLTVL.

The V and J genes are TRBV27 and TRBJ1-6, with D perhaps TRBD1 (5 bases). This CDR3 has 14 residues. The germline gives CDR1 MNHEY, CDR2 SMNVEV (reference sequence). V was pared by 5 bases and J by 5 bases, with 10 bases between. CDR3 loop: CASSRSRDNSPLHF. The CDR3 region has the DNA TGTGCCAGCAGTAGGAGCAGGGATAATTCACCCCTCCACTTT.

The chain combines TRBV7-2 with TRBJ1-4, with TRBD1 matching 8 bases. The CDR3 is 13 residues long. Unmatched junction bases numbered 6, after V lost 8 bases and J lost 7 bases. The germline V gene has CDR1 SGHTA and CDR2 FQGNSA. CDR3: CASGTGNGEKLFF. CDR3 DNA sequence: TGTGCCAGCGGGACAGGCAATGGTGAAAAACTGTTTTTT. Variable domain in full (rest from reference TRBV7-2 and TRBJ1-4): GAGVSQSPSNKVTEKGKDVELRCDPISGHTALYWYRQSLGQGLEFLIYFQGNSAPDKSGLPSDRFSAERTGGSVSTLTIQRTQQEDSAVYLCASGTGNGEKLFFGSGTQLSVL.

The genes are TRBV7-9 and TRBJ1-1, with 7 positions matching TRBD1. After removal of 5 bases from V and 4 bases from J, the junction contained 13 bases not matched to a gene. The CDR3 length is 16 residues. CDR1 is SEHNR and CDR2 is FQNEAQ in the germline V gene (reference sequence). This CDR3 reads CASSPGIGGRGTEAFF. The CDR3 nucleotides read TGTGCCAGCAGCCCCGGGATAGGGGGCCGGGGCACTGAAGCTTTCTTT.

The rearrangement joins TRBV5-1 to TRBJ2-1; 8 positions match TRBD1. Per the germline V gene, CDR1 is SGHRS and CDR2 is YFSETQ. The CDR3 contains 15 residues. V shed 0 bases, J shed 7 bases, and the junction held 6 bases outside the gene matches. The CDR3 reads CASSLGTGNSNEQFF. The CDR3 DNA reads TGCGCCAGCAGCTTGGGGACAGGGAATTCGAATGAGCAGTTCTTC.

This clone was detected once. The chain is built from TRBV12-2 and TRBJ2-2; the DNA was not used to check the table's D call, TRBD1. TRBV12-2 is labeled a pseudogene. CDR3 size: 16 residues. The CDR3 DNA reads TGTGCAAGTCGCTTAGCCCCTGGACATATTGCCGGGGAGCTGTTTTTT. Translation: CASRLAPGHIAGELFF.

The chain employs TRBV11-2 and TRBJ1-2; maybe TRBD1 (6 bases). V dropped 5 bases and J dropped 8 bases, with 9 bases sitting between them. Germline CDR1 reads SGHAT; CDR2 reads FQNNGV. This CDR3 contains 11 residues. CDR3 sequence (DNA): TGTGCCAGCAGCCCGGGGGGCGGCTACACCTTC. Translation gives CASSPGGGYTF.

This clone was recorded a few times. V gene TRBV2 combines with J gene TRBJ2-1; no clear D gene. The CDR3 loop spans 14 amino acids. Trimming pared 3 bases from V and 2 bases from J, leaving 8 bases between. Germline V gives CDR1 SNHLY, CDR2 FYNNEI. The CDR3 is CASSELSPYNEQFF. The DNA of the CDR3 is TGTGCCAGCAGTGAGCTGAGTCCCTACAATGAGCAGTTCTTC.

V and J are TRBV5-1 and TRBJ1-2; weak D call: TRBD1 (5 bases). CDR1 SGHRS and CDR2 YFSETQ come from the germline V gene. Trimming left V 4 bases short and J 2 bases short, with 12 bases between. The length of the CDR3 is 14 residues. The CDR3 protein is CASSSGTVNYGYTF. The CDR3 region has the DNA TGCGCCAGCAGCAGCGGGACGGTAAACTATGGCTACACCTTC.

The rearrangement links TRBV6-5 to TRBJ2-1; tentative D call: TRBD2 (6 bases). The length of the CDR3 is 14 residues. CDR1 is MNHEY, CDR2 SVGAGI, per germline. Trimming cost V 7 bases and J 8 bases, with 18 bases left between them. For the CDR3, the DNA is TGTGCCAGCACTCGGATTAGCGGCTCGGATGAGCAGTTCTTC. Translated: CASTRISGSDEQFF.

The chain combines TRBV7-2 with TRBJ1-1; 8 nucleotides agree with TRBD1. The germline V gene encodes CDR1 SGHTA and CDR2 FQGNSA. With 7 bases clipped from V and 1 base from J, the junction kept 8 bases outside the gene matches. The CDR3 is 15 residues long. CDR3 DNA sequence: TGTGCCAGCACCCTAACAGGGGGAGGGAACACTGAAGCTTTCTTT. Translation: CASTLTGGGNTEAFF.

This clone came up once. The chain employs TRBV6-4 and TRBJ1-2; 7 nucleotides line up with TRBD1. The CDR3 runs to 13 residues. CDR1 MRHNA and CDR2 SNTAGT come from the germline V gene. With 11 bases clipped from V and 4 bases from J, the junction kept 10 bases outside the gene matches. The DNA for the CDR3 is TGTGCCTCCAGGGGGTCCCCTGGCTATGGCTACACCTTC. Translating gives CASRGSPGYGYTF.

This sequence joins TRBV19 and TRBJ2-7; 8 positions agree with TRBD2. CDR3 length: 14 amino acids. V trimming: 3 bases; J trimming: 6 bases; junction bases outside the gene matches: 7. Germline V lookup: CDR1 LNHDA, CDR2 SQIVND (reference sequence). The chain's CDR3 is CASSIPGLAPEQYF. The DNA for the CDR3 is TGTGCCAGTAGTATCCCCGGACTAGCACCCGAGCAGTACTTC.

The rearrangement uses TRBV4-2 and TRBJ2-3, with TRBD2 matching 8 bases. Germline CDR1 reads LGHNA; CDR2 reads YNFKEQ. V shed 4 bases and J 5 bases; nucleotides not matched to a gene: 14. This CDR3 region has 17 residues. The CDR3 sequence: CASSPLGVAGSGDTQYF. The CDR3 DNA is TGTGCCAGCAGCCCACTCGGGGTAGCGGGATCAGGAGATACGCAGTATTTT.

The genes are TRBV14 and TRBJ2-5; D call uncertain. Germline V gene sequence: CDR1 SGHDN, CDR2 FVKESK. The CDR3 has 13 residues. V lost 2 bases, J lost 2 bases, and 6 bases lay in between. The CDR3 spells CASSQRMQETQYF. The CDR3, as DNA: TGTGCCAGCAGCCAACGGATGCAAGAGACCCAGTACTTC.